The clone carrying this T cell receptor (beta chain) showed up just a few times. The entry originates in a study of T-cell reconstitution after alpha-beta-depleted transplantation in children. Unique molecular identifiers were incorporated during preparation of the TCRbeta library. TCRdb independently ran MiXCR on the PCR reads; one entry per CDR3 protein. Of about 500,000 distinct CDR3 sequences in the sample, approximately 29% are singletons; the top ten hold around 2.5%. The CDR3 extends over 13 amino acids. CDR1 is SGHAT, CDR2 FQNNGV, per germline. Trimming removed 3 bases from V and 5 bases from J; junction bases left unmatched: 0.

The source material was PBMCs from the stem cell graft donor, sampled from the stem cell graft. This chain links TRBV11-2 with TRBJ1-4; 7 positions match TRBD1. The clonotype comes from a human donor who donated a stem cell graft to a child with aplastic anemia. The CDR3 coding sequence is TGTGCCAGCAGCTTGACAGGGAATGAAAAACTGTTTTTT. Its protein product is CASSLTGNEKLFF.